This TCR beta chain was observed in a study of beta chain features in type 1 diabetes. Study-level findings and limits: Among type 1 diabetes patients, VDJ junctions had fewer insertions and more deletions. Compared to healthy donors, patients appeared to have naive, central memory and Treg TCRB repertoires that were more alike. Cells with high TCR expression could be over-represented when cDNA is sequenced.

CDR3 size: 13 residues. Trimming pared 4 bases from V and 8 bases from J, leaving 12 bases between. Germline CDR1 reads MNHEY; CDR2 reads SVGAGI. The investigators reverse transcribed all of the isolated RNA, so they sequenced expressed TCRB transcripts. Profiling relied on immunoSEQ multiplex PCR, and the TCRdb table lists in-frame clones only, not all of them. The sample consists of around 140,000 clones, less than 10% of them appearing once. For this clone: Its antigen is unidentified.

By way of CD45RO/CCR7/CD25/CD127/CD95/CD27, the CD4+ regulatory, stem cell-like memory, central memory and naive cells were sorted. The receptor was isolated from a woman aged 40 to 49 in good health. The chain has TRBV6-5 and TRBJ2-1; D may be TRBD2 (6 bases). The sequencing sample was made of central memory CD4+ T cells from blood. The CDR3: CASSFSPGDEQFF. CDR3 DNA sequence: TGTGCCAGCAGTTTTTCTCCGGGGGATGAGCAGTTCTTC.